This T cell receptor beta chain was recorded in a study of spatial heterogeneity in lung cancer. Study findings and constraints: Circulating ubiquitous expanded tumor TCRs were observed more frequently at resection than at follow-up.

TCR cDNA molecules were tagged individually, and each one carried a unique molecular identifier. TCRdb redid the calling of the 5' RACE reads with MiXCR, one entry per CDR3 protein. Seen here are 23,000 or so distinct CDR3 sequences, roughly 6.9% observed once, and the top ten hold roughly an eighth. The time point is: sample taken at primary tumor resection. In each case, whole RNA from tumor, nontumor lung or frozen PBMC was sequenced unsorted. Samples were obtained from roughly 65 donors, all untreated early-stage non-small cell lung cancer patients. The germline V gene encodes CDR1 LNHDA and CDR2 SQIVND (reference sequence). The CDR3 is made up of 19 amino acids. Trimming shortened V by 7 bases and J by 6 bases, and 33 bases separated the two germline ends. This clonotype came up many times. What it recognizes is unknown.

V gene TRBV19 combines with J gene TRBJ1-2; the D gene is possibly TRBD1 (6 bases). The sequence was collected from a male donor with early-stage non-small cell lung cancer. The sequencing here drew on PBMCs, taken at surgery. The CDR3 DNA reads TGTGCCAGTATCCCCACTAGAGTCGTCGCAGGGGCAGAGAACCATGGCTACACCTTC. This sequence encodes CASIPTRVVAGAENHGYTF.